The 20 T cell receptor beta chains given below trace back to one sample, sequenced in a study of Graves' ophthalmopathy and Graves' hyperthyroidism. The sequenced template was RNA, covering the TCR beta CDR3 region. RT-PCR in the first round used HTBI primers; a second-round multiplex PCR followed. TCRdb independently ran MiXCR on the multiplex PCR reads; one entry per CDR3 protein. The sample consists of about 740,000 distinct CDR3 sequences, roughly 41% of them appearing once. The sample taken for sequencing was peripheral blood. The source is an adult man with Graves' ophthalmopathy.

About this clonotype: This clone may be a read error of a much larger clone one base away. The CDR3 DNA follows: TGTGCCATCAGGACGGACAGGGGAGAGGCCCAGTACTTC. It encodes CAIRTDRGEAQYF. The V gene is TRBV10-3, the J gene TRBJ2-5, with 9 bases fitting TRBD1. Germline CDR1 ENHRY, CDR2 SYGVKD. This CDR3 is built from 13 residues.

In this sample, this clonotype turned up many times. The CDR3 bases are TGCAGCGCTAAAGGCAGGTACTACGAGCAGTACTTC. Its protein product is CSAKGRYYEQYF. The V gene is TRBV29-1, the J gene TRBJ2-7, with unresolved D. Germline values: CDR1 SQVTM, CDR2 ANQGSEA. Trimming stripped 7 bases from V and 3 bases from J, with 13 bases between. This CDR3 region has 12 residues.

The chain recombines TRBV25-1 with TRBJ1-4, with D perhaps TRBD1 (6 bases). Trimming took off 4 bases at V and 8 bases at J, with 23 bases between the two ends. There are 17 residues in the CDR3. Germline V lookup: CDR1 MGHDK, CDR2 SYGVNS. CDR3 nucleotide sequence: TGTGCCAGCAGTGTTGGGGGGCGGGAGACCCAGAGCGAAAAACTGTTTTTT. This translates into CASSVGGRETQSEKLFF.

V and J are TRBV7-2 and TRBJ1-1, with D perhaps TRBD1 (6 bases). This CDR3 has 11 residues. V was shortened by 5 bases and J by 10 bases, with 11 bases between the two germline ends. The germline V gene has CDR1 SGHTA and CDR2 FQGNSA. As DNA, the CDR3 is TGTGCCAGCAGCCCAGGGGTTCGAGCTTTCTTT. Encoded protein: CASSPGVRAFF.

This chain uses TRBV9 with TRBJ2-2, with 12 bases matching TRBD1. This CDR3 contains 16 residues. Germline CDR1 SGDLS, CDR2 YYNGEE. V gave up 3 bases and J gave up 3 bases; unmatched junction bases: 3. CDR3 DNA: TGTGCCAGCAGCGAGGGGACAGGGGGCGACACCGGGGAGCTGTTTTTT. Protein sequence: CASSEGTGGDTGELFF.

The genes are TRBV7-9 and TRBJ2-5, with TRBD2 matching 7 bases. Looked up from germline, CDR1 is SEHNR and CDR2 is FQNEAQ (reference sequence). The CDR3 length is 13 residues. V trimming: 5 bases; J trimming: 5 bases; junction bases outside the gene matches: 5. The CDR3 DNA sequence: TGTGCCAGCAGCCAAGGACTAGTCGAGACCCAGTACTTC. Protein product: CASSQGLVETQYF.

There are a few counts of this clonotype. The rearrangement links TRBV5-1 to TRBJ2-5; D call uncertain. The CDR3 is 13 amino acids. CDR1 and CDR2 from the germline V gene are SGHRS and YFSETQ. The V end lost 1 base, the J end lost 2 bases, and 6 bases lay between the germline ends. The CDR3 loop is CASSLLLQETQYF. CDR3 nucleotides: TGCGCCAGCAGCTTGCTACTTCAAGAGACCCAGTACTTC.

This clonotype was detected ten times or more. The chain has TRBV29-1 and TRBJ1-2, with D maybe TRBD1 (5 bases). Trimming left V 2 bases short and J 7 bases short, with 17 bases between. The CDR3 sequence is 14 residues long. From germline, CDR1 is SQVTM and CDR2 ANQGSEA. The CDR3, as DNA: TGCAGCGTTGAATCCGGCAGGGAGAGGGCTGGCTACACCTTC. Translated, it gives CSVESGRERAGYTF. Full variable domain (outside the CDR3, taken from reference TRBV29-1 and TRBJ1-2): SAVISQKPSRDICQRGTSLTIQCQVDSQVTMMFWYRQQPGQSLTLIATANQGSEATYESGFVIDKFPISRPNLTFSTLTVSNMSPEDSSIYLCSVESGRERAGYTFGSGTRLTVV.

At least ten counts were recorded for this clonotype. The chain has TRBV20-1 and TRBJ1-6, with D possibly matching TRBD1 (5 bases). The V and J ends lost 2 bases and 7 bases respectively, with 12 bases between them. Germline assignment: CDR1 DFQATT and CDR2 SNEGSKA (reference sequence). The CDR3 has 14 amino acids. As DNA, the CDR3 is TGCAGTGCTAGACCTTCAGGGCCAAATTCACCCCTCCACTTT. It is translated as CSARPSGPNSPLHF.

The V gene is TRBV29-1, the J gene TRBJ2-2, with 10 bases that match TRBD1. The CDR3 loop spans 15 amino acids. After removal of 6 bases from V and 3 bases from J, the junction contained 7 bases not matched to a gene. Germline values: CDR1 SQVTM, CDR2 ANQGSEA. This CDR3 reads CSVWDRGADTGELFF. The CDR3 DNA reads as TGCAGCGTCTGGGACAGGGGCGCGGACACCGGGGAGCTGTTTTTT.

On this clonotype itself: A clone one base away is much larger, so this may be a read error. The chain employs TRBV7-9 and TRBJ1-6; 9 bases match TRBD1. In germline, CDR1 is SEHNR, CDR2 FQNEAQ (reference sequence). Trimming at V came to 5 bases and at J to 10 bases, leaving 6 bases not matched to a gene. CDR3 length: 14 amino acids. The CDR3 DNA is TGTGCCAGCAGCGCCGGGACAGGGCGATCACCCCTCCACTTT. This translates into CASSAGTGRSPLHF.

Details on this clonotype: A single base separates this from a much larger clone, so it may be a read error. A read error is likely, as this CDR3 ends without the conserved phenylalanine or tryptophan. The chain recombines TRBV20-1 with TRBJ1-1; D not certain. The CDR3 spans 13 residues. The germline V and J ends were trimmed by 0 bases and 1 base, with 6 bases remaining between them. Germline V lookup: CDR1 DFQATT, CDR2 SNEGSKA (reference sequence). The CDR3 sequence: CSARDSPNTEAFI. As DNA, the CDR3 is TGCAGTGCTAGAGACTCTCCGAACACTGAAGCTTTCATT.

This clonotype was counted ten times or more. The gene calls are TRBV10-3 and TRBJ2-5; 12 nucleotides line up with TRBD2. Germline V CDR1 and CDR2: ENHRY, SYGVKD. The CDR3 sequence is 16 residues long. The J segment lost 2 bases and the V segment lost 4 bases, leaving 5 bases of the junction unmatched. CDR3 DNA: TGTGCCATCAGTGTAGGACTAGCGGGACTTCAAGAGACCCAGTACTTC. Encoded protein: CAISVGLAGLQETQYF.

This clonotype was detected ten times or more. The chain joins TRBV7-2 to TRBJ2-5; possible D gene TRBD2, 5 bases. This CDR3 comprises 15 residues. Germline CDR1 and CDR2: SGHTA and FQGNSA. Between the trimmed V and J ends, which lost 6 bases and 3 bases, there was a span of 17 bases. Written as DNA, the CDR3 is TGTGCCAGCAGGGCTCAGGACGGAGCGGAAGAGACCCAGTACTTC. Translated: CASRAQDGAEETQYF.

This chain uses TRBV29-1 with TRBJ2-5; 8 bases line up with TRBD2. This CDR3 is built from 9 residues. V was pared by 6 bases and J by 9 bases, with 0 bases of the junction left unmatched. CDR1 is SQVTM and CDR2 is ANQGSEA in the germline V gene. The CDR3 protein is CSVGGAQYF. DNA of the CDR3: TGCAGCGTCGGGGGGGCCCAGTACTTC.

CDR3 sequence: CASSAGAGDQPQHF. In DNA form, the CDR3 reads TGTGCCAGCTCAGCGGGAGCGGGGGATCAGCCCCAGCATTTT. The chain links TRBV7-9 to TRBJ1-5, with D tentatively TRBD1 (5 bases). The CDR3 has 14 residues. V was trimmed by 8 bases and J by 5 bases, leaving 16 bases between them. Germline assignment: CDR1 SEHNR and CDR2 FQNEAQ (reference sequence).

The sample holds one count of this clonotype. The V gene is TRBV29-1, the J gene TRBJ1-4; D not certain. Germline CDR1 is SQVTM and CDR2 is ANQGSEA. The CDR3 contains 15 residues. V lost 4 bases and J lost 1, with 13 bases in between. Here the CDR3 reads CSVVGQQGTNEKLFF. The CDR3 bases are TGCAGCGTTGTTGGGCAGCAAGGAACTAATGAAAAACTGTTTTTT.

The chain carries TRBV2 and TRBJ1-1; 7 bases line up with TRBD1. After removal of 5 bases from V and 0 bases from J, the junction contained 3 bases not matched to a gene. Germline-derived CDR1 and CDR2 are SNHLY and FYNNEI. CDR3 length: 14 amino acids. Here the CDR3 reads CASSPDRMNTEAFF. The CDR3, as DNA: TGTGCCAGCAGTCCGGACAGGATGAACACTGAAGCTTTCTTT.

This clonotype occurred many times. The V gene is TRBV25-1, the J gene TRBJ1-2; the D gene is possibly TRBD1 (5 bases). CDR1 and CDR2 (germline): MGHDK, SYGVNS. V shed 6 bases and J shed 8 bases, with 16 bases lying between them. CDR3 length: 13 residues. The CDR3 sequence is CASSPPGVWGYTF. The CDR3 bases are TGTGCCAGCAGCCCCCCGGGGGTATGGGGCTACACCTTC.

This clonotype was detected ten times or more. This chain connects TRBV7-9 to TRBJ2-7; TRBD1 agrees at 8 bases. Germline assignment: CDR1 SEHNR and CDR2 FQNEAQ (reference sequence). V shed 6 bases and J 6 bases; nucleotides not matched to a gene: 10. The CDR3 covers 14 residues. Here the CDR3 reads CASSFGQGMAEQYF. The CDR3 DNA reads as TGTGCCAGCAGTTTCGGACAGGGAATGGCCGAGCAGTACTTC.